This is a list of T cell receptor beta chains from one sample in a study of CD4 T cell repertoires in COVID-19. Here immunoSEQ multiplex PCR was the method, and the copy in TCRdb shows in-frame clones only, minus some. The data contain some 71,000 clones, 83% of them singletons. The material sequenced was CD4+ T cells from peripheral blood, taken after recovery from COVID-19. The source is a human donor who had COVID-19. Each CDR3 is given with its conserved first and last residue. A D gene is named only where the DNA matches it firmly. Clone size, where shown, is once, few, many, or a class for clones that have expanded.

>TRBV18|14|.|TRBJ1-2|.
TGTGCCAGCTCACCGCCGAGCCGGGATAATGGCTACACCTTC
CASSPPSRDNGYTF
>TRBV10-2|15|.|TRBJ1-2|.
TGCGCCAGCAGTGACTACGGGGCTTCTTTCTATGGCTACACCTTC
CASSDYGASFYGYTF
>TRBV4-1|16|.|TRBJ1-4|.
TGCGCCAGCACCACAAGCGCCGGGGCTAAAAATGAAAAACTGTTTTTT
CASTTSAGAKNEKLFF
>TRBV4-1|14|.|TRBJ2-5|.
TGCGCCAGCAGCCAGAGAGCAGGGATGCAGACCCAGTACTTC
CASSQRAGMQTQYF
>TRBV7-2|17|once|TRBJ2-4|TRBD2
TGTGCCAGCAGCTTAGCCGTGAAACTAGCGGGAGTAAGCATTCAGTACTTC
CASSLAVKLAGVSIQYF
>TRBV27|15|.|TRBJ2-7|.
TGTGCCAGCAGTCCCCAGACAGGCTTAGTCTACGAGCAGTACTTC
CASSPQTGLVYEQYF
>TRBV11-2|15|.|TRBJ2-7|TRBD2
TGTGCCAGCAGCTTTTCAAGAGGACTAGTCTACGAGCAGTACTTC
CASSFSRGLVYEQYF
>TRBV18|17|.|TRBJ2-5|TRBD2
TGTGCCAGCTCCCCCCCGGAAGGGACTAGCGGGGCGGAGACCCAGTACTTC
CASSPPEGTSGAETQYF
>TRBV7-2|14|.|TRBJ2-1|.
TGTGCCAGCAGCACCGAATATAATCTGGATGAGCAGTTCTTC
CASSTEYNLDEQFF
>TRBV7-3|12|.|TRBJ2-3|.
TGTGCCAGCAGCCTGGGCACAGATACGCAGTATTTT
CASSLGTDTQYF
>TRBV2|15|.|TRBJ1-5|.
TGTGCCAGCAGTGAATCCCCTACAGACTATCAGCCCCAGCATTTT
CASSESPTDYQPQHF